The clone carrying this T cell receptor (beta chain) showed up just a few times. The antigen is not known. The data were taken from a study of T cells in Graves' hyperthyroidism and ophthalmopathy. Study outcomes and limitations: Blood also showed most of the thyroid clonotypes that were expanded above 0.001.

CDR1 and CDR2 (germline): LNHDA, SQIVND (reference sequence). Unmatched junction bases numbered 9, after V lost 4 bases and J lost 7 bases. This CDR3 has 14 residues. What was amplified from RNA transcripts were TCR beta CDR3 regions. The HTBI set primed first-round TCR CDR3 RT-PCR. MiXCR was run by TCRdb on the multiplex PCR reads, yielding one entry per CDR3 protein. Of about 600,000 distinct CDR3 sequences listed, roughly 15% were seen once; the top ten hold around 13%. The clonotype originates from a woman between 45 and 65 years old with Graves' ophthalmopathy. The chain joins TRBV19 to TRBJ1-2, with 7 bases lining up with TRBD1. Sequencing used blood. CDR3 region: CASSTLTGSIGYTF. The DNA for the CDR3 is TGTGCCAGTAGTACCCTGACAGGGTCGATTGGCTACACCTTC.